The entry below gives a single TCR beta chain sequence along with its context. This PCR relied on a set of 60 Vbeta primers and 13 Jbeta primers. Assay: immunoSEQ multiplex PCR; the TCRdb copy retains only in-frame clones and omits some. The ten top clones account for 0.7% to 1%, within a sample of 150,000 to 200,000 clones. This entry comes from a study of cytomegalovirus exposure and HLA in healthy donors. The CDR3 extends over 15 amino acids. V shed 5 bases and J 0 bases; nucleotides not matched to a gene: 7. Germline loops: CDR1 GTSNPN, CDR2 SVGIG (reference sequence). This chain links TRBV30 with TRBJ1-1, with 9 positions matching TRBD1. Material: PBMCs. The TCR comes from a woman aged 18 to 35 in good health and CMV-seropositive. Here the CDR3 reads CAWRRTGVLNTEAFF. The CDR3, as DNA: TGTGCCTGGCGTAGGACAGGGGTACTGAACACTGAAGCTTTCTTT. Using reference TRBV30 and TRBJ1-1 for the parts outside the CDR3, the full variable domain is SQTIHQWPATLVQPVGSPLSLECTVEGTSNPNLYWYRQAAGRGLQLLFYSVGIGQISSEVPQNLSASRPQDRQFILSSKKLLLSDSGFYLCAWRRTGVLNTEAFFGQGTRLTVV.